These T cell receptor beta chains were read from a single sample in a study of T cells in Graves' hyperthyroidism and ophthalmopathy. TCRdb re-analysed the multiplex PCR reads in MiXCR, keeping a single row per CDR3 protein. The sample lists a few hundred thousand distinct CDR3 sequences; about 15% were seen once. Sequences were obtained from blood. These receptors were collected from a woman between 25 and 40 years old with Graves' ophthalmopathy. CDR3s include the opening cysteine and the closing phenylalanine or tryptophan. The D gene is left open where the match is weak. The listing skips clone size in some rows; elsewhere it reads once, few, many or a size class.

J | D | size | V | DNA | CDR3
TRBJ1-1 | . | many | TRBV15 | TGTGCCACCAGCAGAGATCCATGGGTCCCTGAAGCTTTCTTT | CATSRDPWVPEAFF
TRBJ2-6 | . | many | TRBV18 | TGTGCCAGCTCACGTGATCCGGGTGGGGCCAACGTCCTGACTTTC | CASSRDPGGANVLTF
TRBJ1-2 | . | few | TRBV5-6 | TGTGCCAGCATGCCGGGACTTAACTATGGCTACACCTTC | CASMPGLNYGYTF
TRBJ1-2 | TRBD1 | . | TRBV9 | TGTGCCAGCAGCGTAGAGCTGGGGACAGGGGAATTCACCTTC | CASSVELGTGEFTF
TRBJ2-1 | TRBD1 | many | TRBV28 | TGTGCCGGACGGACAGGGCTAGGGAATGAGCAGTTCTTC | CAGRTGLGNEQFF
TRBJ1-2 | . | many | TRBV2 | TGTGCCAGCCCCAATCAGTTGGGCAGGGGCTATGGCTACACCTTC | CASPNQLGRGYGYTF
TRBJ1-2 | . | many | TRBV6-1 | TGTGCCAGTCGGAAAAGGGGAGGACAACCAAACTATGGCTACACCTTC | CASRKRGGQPNYGYTF
TRBJ2-7 | . | many | TRBV12-3/TRBV12-4 | TGTGCCAGCAGCCGGACAACTCATTACGAGCAGTACTTC | CASSRTTHYEQYF
TRBJ2-5 | TRBD2 | . | TRBV9 | TGTGCCAGCAGCGTAGTTCTAGCGGGGGGGGAAGAGACCCAGTACTTC | CASSVVLAGGEETQYF
TRBJ1-5 | . | few | TRBV20-1 | TGCAGTGTCGGAAGGCACAGACTTAGCAATCAGCCCCAGCATTTT | CSVGRHRLSNQPQHF
TRBJ2-2 | . | . | TRBV20-1 | TGCAGTGCTAGCGGCACCAACACCGGGGAGCTGTTTTTT | CSASGTNTGELFF
TRBJ2-7 | TRBD2 | many | TRBV20-1 | TGCAGTGCTAGAGAGACGGGACTAGGGGTCCTGGAGCAGTACTTC | CSARETGLGVLEQYF
TRBJ2-2 | TRBD2 | many | TRBV7-8 | TGTGCCAGCGGCTTAACTAGCGGGGGCTCCGGGGAGCTGTTTTTT | CASGLTSGGSGELFF
TRBJ2-7 | TRBD2 | few | TRBV9 | TGTGCCAGCAGCGCCGGGGACTACTCCTACGAGCAGTACTTC | CASSAGDYSYEQYF
TRBJ2-3 | TRBD2 | many | TRBV5-8 | TGTGCCAGCAGCAAGGGACTAGCATTGATGGATACGCAGTATTTT | CASSKGLALMDTQYF
TRBJ2-7 | . | . | TRBV19 | TGTGCCAGTAGTCCCACCGGGCCCCCCTACGAGCAGTACTTC | CASSPTGPPYEQYF
TRBJ2-4 | . | . | TRBV19 | TGTGCCAGTAGCCTTTGGAATGGCCTAACCAAAAACATTCAGTACTTC | CASSLWNGLTKNIQYF
TRBJ2-1 | TRBD2 | many | TRBV27 | TGTGCCAGCAGTATAAGCGCCGGGACTAGCGGGGGGACCCCTAGGGGGAAGCAGTTCTTC | CASSISAGTSGGTPRGKQFF
TRBJ2-1 | TRBD2 | . | TRBV19 | TGTGCCAGTATGGAACTTGCGGGGGGTTCTTTTAATGAGCAGTTCTTC | CASMELAGGSFNEQFF
TRBJ2-7 | . | . | TRBV4-1 | TGCGCCAGCAGCCAAGCTACGAGACAGAAGTACGAGCAGTACTTC | CASSQATRQKYEQYF
TRBJ2-2 | . | . | TRBV20-1 | TGCAGTGCTAGAGAAGGGGTCGCGAACACCGGGGAGCTGTTTTTT | CSAREGVANTGELFF
TRBJ2-5 | TRBD2 | few | TRBV4-2 | TGTGCCAGCAGCCTATGGACTAGCGGGCAAGAGACCCAGTACTTC | CASSLWTSGQETQYF
TRBJ1-1 | . | . | TRBV6-1 | TGTGCCAGCAGTAAGGCGTTTGAAGCTTTCTTT | CASSKAFEAFF
TRBJ2-7 | TRBD1 | many | TRBV30 | TGTGCCTGGACCCCTGTGGGACAGGGTCACTACGAGCAGTACTTC | CAWTPVGQGHYEQYF
TRBJ2-7 | TRBD2 | many | TRBV5-1 | TGCGCCAGCAGCTTGGAGCTACTAGCGGGGCCCTACGAGCAGTACTTC | CASSLELLAGPYEQYF
TRBJ1-3 | . | many | TRBV6-1 | TGTGCCAGCAGTGAATTCGGGAGCTCTGGAAACACCATATATTTT | CASSEFGSSGNTIYF
TRBJ1-1 | . | . | TRBV3-1 | TGTGCCAGCAGCCAAGCCTTCGCTGCTGAAGCTTTCTTT | CASSQAFAAEAFF
TRBJ2-5 | TRBD2 | many | TRBV7-9 | TGTGCCAGCAGCTTGCTAGCGGGGATACAAGAGACCCAGTACTTC | CASSLLAGIQETQYF
TRBJ1-2 | . | . | TRBV6-1 | TGTGCCAGCAGTGAAGTAATGAACTATGGCTACACCTTC | CASSEVMNYGYTF
TRBJ2-1 | TRBD2 | . | TRBV6-2/TRBV6-3 | TGTGCCAGCAGCCAGGGACTAGCGGAGCAGTTCTTC | CASSQGLAEQFF
TRBJ2-1 | . | . | TRBV7-2 | TGTGCCAGCAGCCCCCTTCCGGGACGGGGCTCCTACAATGAGCAGTTCTTC | CASSPLPGRGSYNEQFF
TRBJ2-7 | . | once | TRBV12-3/TRBV12-4 | TGTGCCAGCAGTAAAGGGACCGATCCCTACGAGCAGTACTTC | CASSKGTDPYEQYF
TRBJ2-7 | TRBD1 | many | TRBV7-9 | TGTGCCAGCAGCGGGGACAGGGGGCCCTACGAGCAGTACTTC | CASSGDRGPYEQYF
TRBJ1-2 | . | . | TRBV11-2 | TGTGCCAGCAGCTTTTCAGGGGACGACTATGGCTACACCTTC | CASSFSGDDYGYTF
TRBJ1-1 | TRBD1 | many | TRBV6-1 | TGTGCCAGCAGTACTGGGACAGGTTACATGAACACTGAAGCTTTCTTT | CASSTGTGYMNTEAFF
TRBJ1-4 | TRBD1 | many | TRBV7-9 | TGTGCCAGCAGCTTAGGGTGGATTTCTGGGACAGGGTTTAATGAAAAACTGTTTTTT | CASSLGWISGTGFNEKLFF